This T cell receptor beta chain was captured by sequencing in a study of OX40 agonist ivuxolimab in advanced cancers. This CDR3 has 14 residues. Trimming removed 5 bases at V and 2 bases at J, with 9 bases between. Germline assignment: CDR1 MDHEN and CDR2 SYDVKM. TCRdb keeps only in-frame clones here, not all; method: immunoSEQ multiplex PCR. This sample yields approximately 61,000 clones, of which 90% to 95% are seen a single time; around a sixth belongs to the top ten. The clonotype originates from an adult with an advanced solid tumor such as melanoma, head and neck, liver or kidney cancer. Sample: CD4+ or CD8+ T cells sorted from blood, taken in a trial of the OX40 agonist ivuxolimab. V usage is TRBV28 and J usage is TRBJ1-4, with D possibly being TRBD1 (5 bases). The CDR3 loop reads CASSLKGTNEKLFF. The CDR3 bases are TGTGCCAGCAGTCTAAAGGGGACTAATGAAAAACTGTTTTTT.